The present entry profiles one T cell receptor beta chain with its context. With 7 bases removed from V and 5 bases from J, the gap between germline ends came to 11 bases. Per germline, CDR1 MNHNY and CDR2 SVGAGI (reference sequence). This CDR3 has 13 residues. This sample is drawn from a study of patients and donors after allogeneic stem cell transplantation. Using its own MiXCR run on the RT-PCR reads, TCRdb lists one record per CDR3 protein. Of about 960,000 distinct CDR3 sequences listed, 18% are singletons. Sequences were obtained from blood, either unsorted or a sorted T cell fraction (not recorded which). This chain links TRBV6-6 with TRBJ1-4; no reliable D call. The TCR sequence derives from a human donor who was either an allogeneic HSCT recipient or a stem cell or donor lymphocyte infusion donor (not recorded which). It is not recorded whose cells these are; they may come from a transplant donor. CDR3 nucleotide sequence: TGTGCCAGCACCAAAAACCGAAATGAAAAACTGTTTTTT. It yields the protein CASTKNRNEKLFF.